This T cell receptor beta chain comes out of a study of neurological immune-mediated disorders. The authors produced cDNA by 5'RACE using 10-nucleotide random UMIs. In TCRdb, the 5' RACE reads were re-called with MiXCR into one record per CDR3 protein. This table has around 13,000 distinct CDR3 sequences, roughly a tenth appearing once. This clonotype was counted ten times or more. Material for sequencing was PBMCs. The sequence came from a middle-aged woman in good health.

CDR3 sequence reads: CASSRRSSATNEKLFF. Here the CDR3 DNA reads TGTGCCAGCAGCCGCCGTAGTAGTGCAACTAATGAAAAACTGTTTTTT. V gene TRBV7-9 combines with J gene TRBJ1-4, with D unresolved. Germline V gives CDR1 SEHNR, CDR2 FQNEAQ (reference sequence). The V end was cut by 5 bases, the J end by 0 bases, with 13 bases between. The CDR3 contains 16 residues.